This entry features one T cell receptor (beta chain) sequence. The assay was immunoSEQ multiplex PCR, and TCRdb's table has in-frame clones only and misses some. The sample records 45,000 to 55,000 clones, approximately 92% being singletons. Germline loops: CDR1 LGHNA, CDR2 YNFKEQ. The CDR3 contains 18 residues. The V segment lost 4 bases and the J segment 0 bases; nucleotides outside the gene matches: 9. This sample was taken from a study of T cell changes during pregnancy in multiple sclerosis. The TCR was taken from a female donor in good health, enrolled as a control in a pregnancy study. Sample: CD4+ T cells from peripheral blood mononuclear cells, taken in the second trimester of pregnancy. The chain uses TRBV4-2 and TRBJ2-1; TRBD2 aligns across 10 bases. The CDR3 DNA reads TGTGCCAGCAGCCCGGGACTAGCGTATATAAGCTCCTACAATGAGCAGTTCTTC. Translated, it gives CASSPGLAYISSYNEQFF.